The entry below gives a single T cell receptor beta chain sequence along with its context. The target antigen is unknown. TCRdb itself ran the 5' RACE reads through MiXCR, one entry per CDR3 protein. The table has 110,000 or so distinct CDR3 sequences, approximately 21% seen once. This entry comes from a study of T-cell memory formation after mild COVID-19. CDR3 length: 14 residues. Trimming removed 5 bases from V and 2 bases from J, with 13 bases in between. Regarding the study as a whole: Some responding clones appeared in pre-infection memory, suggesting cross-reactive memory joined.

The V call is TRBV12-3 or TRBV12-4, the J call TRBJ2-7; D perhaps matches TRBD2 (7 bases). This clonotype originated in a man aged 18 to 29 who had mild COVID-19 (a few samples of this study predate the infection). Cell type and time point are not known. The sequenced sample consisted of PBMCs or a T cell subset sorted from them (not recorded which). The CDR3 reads CASSPRGGAYEQYF. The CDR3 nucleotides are TGTGCCAGCAGTCCCCGAGGGGGGGCCTACGAGCAGTACTTC.